This entry features one T cell receptor beta chain sequence. The target antigen is unknown. The libraries were made with immunoSEQ version 4 in survey mode. Profiled with immunoSEQ multiplex PCR; TCRdb holds only in-frame clones, not every one. Of fewer than 15,000 clones in the sample, less than 70% were seen once. Cells were stimulated with overlapping HIV-1 Gag 15-mer peptides. Sorting selected CD4+ T cells upregulating both CD40 ligand and CD69. These data come from a study of persistence of HIV-infected CD4 T cells. The length of the CDR3 is 15 residues. Germline V gene lookup returns CDR1 SGHRS and CDR2 YFSETQ. V lost 4 bases and J lost 4, with 14 bases in between. Study results and caveats: CMV- and Gag-responding cells had lower TCRbeta richness than CD3/CD28-responding cells. Within sorted populations, more oligoclonal TCRs accompanied more oligoclonal proviruses.

The starting material was CD4+ T cells sorted from PBMCs after approximately 19-hour stimulation, obtained from a patient who received antiretroviral therapy. The rearrangement links TRBV5-1 to TRBJ1-4; D gene unclear. The source is an adult man with HIV who was CMV-seropositive. Here the CDR3 reads CASSATQSINEKLFF. In DNA, the CDR3 is TGCGCCAGCAGCGCAACACAGAGTATTAATGAAAAACTGTTTTTT. Full variable domain (missing parts from reference TRBV5-1 and TRBJ1-4): KAGVTQTPRYLIKTRGQQVTLSCSPISGHRSVSWYQQTPGQGLQFLFEYFSETQRNKGNFPGRFSGRQFSNSRSEMNVSTLELGDSALYLCASSATQSINEKLFFGSGTQLSVL.